One and the same sample provided the 10 T cell receptor beta chains below, sequenced in a study of T-cell memory formation after mild COVID-19. TCRdb fed the 5' RACE reads into MiXCR, producing one record per CDR3 protein. The sample contains over 70,000 distinct CDR3 sequences, more than 13% of which appear only once. Sample: PBMCs or a T cell subset sorted from them (not recorded which). These receptors were taken from a man aged 18 to 29 who had mild COVID-19 (a few samples of this study predate the infection). Cell type and time point are not known.

V gene TRBV7-9 combines with J gene TRBJ1-2; D uncertain. The CDR3 has 12 amino acids. Germline V gene sequence: CDR1 SEHNR, CDR2 FQNEAQ (reference sequence). V was clipped by 8 bases and J by 8 bases, with 15 bases between them. The CDR3 reads CASGLGVSGYTF. The DNA of the CDR3 is TGTGCCAGCGGTTTGGGAGTAAGCGGCTACACCTTC. Complete variable domain (other parts from reference TRBV7-9 and TRBJ1-2): DTGVSQNPRHKITKRGQNVTFRCDPISEHNRLYWYRQTLGQGPEFLTYFQNEAQLEKSRLLSDRFSAERPKGSFSTLEIQRTEQGDSAMYLCASGLGVSGYTFGSGTRLTVV.

This clonotype was found many times. The V and J genes are TRBV4-3 and TRBJ2-3; the D call may be TRBD1 or TRBD2 (5 bases each). The CDR3 runs to 16 residues. CDR1 and CDR2 from the germline V gene are LGHNA and YSLEER. Between the trimmed V and J ends, which lost 0 bases and 4 bases, there was a span of 14 bases. The CDR3 loop reads CASSQDMGRGPDTQYF. Written as DNA, the CDR3 is TGCGCCAGCAGCCAAGATATGGGTCGGGGCCCAGATACGCAGTATTTT.

This clonotype came up a few times. The chain combines TRBV7-9 with TRBJ2-1; 9 nucleotides agree with TRBD2. Germline V gene data show CDR1 as SEHNR and CDR2 as FQNEAQ (reference sequence). The trim removed 5 bases at V and 8 bases at J, leaving 13 bases unmatched. This CDR3 is 16 amino acids long. The CDR3 loop reads CASSPRGRGGQDEQFF. The CDR3, as DNA: TGTGCCAGCAGCCCCCGGGGGCGGGGGGGCCAAGATGAGCAGTTCTTC.

This clonotype was observed a handful of times. The rearrangement joins TRBV7-9 to TRBJ1-4; tentatively, D is TRBD1 (6 bases). Per the germline V gene, CDR1 is SEHNR and CDR2 is FQNEAQ (reference sequence). The CDR3 sequence is 14 residues long. V gave up 3 bases and J gave up 5 bases, with 10 bases separating them. CDR3 protein: CASSFVQGNEKLFF. CDR3 DNA: TGTGCCAGCAGCTTCGTGCAGGGGAATGAAAAACTGTTTTTT.

This clonotype showed up many times. The chain has TRBV4-3 and TRBJ2-5; no definite D call. The CDR3 contains 13 residues. V was trimmed by 0 bases and J by 5 bases, leaving 7 bases between them. Germline lookup yields CDR1 LGHNA and CDR2 YSLEER. CDR3 nucleotide sequence: TGCGCCAGCAGCCAAGACAGGTGGGAGACCCAGTACTTC. It codes for CASSQDRWETQYF.

This clonotype has only a few counts. CDR3 DNA: TGTGCCAGCAGTGGGACAGGAATAGAGACCCAGTACTTC. Amino acids: CASSGTGIETQYF. The gene calls are TRBV6-5 and TRBJ2-5; 8 bases are shared with TRBD1. V was clipped by 5 bases and J by 4 bases; unmatched bases: 3. The CDR3 is made up of 13 amino acids. CDR1 and CDR2 from the germline V gene are MNHEY and SVGAGI.

The chain couples TRBV7-9 to TRBJ1-1; 10 nucleotides line up with TRBD1. Germline V CDR1 and CDR2: SEHNR, FQNEAQ (reference sequence). Unmatched junction bases numbered 11, after V lost 5 bases and J lost 5 bases. This CDR3 region has 16 residues. The CDR3 DNA sequence: TGTGCCAGCAGCCACTCCGACAGGGGGCGGGGGACTGAAGCTTTCTTT. It translates to CASSHSDRGRGTEAFF.

This chain links TRBV4-1 with TRBJ1-2; 7 bases are shared with TRBD1. J was trimmed by 0 bases and V by 4 bases; bases with no gene match: 8. There are 16 residues in the CDR3. Germline lookup yields CDR1 MGHRA and CDR2 YSYEKL. CDR3 loop: CASSRLTGETNYGYTF. Written as DNA, the CDR3 is TGCGCCAGCAGCCGACTAACAGGGGAGACTAACTATGGCTACACCTTC.

This clonotype came up a few times. The gene calls are TRBV2 and TRBJ2-1; D is possibly TRBD2 (6 bases). The germline V gene encodes CDR1 SNHLY and CDR2 FYNNEI. This CDR3 is built from 16 residues. Trimming left V 3 bases short and J 4 bases short, with 16 bases between. The CDR3 loop reads CASSESGGWGYNEQFF. The CDR3 DNA reads as TGTGCCAGCAGTGAGTCCGGGGGATGGGGTTACAATGAGCAGTTCTTC.

The V call is TRBV5-4, the J call TRBJ1-1, with 8 bases identical to TRBD1. V trimming: 0 bases; J trimming: 0 bases; junction bases outside the gene matches: 4. Germline CDR1 SGHNT, CDR2 YYREEE (reference sequence). The CDR3 spans 16 residues. The CDR3 DNA follows: TGTGCCAGCAGCTTGGGTTGGGGACAGGTGAACACTGAAGCTTTCTTT. It is translated as CASSLGWGQVNTEAFF.